The source of this T cell receptor beta chain is a study of blood T cell repertoires in COVID-19. As for the study in general: The study drew acute and convalescent COVID-19 samples from the United States, Italy and Spain. Nucleic acid was either cDNA or gDNA, and it came from T cells, B-cell-depleted T cells, or PBMCs.

The CDR3 consists of 16 residues. V was pared by 0 bases and J by 3 bases, with 6 bases of the junction left unmatched. Looked up from germline, CDR1 is MNHEY and CDR2 is SVGEGT. In its sample, this clone was seen once. Profiled with immunoSEQ multiplex PCR; TCRdb holds only in-frame clones, not every one. The sample has about 190,000 clones; around 78% are singletons. Sequenced input: peripheral blood. This receptor was obtained from an elderly woman with active or convalescent COVID-19. The chain employs TRBV6-2 or TRBV6-3 and TRBJ2-3, with 7 nucleotides matching TRBD1. For the CDR3, the DNA is TGTGCCAGCAGTTACTCAAGCCGGGGACAGACAGATACGCAGTATTTT. It codes for CASSYSSRGQTDTQYF.